Below, 30 T cell receptor beta chains from the same sample are listed, as sequenced in a study of T cells expressing NK-cell markers. Each CDR3 protein gets one entry in TCRdb, which reprocessed the 5' RACE reads and gives no DNA. In total, the table holds 500,000 or so distinct CDR3 sequences. Input material: blood T cells: a sorted CD56 or NKG2C T cell subset, CD4+ or CD8+ T cells, or bulk PBMC T cells (not recorded which). The receptors were gathered from a man in his late teens or twenties in good health.

This chain joins TRBV29-1 and TRBJ2-5; without DNA, the TCRdb call of TRBD2 cannot be checked. The CDR3 length is 15 residues. Germline loops: CDR1 SQVTM, CDR2 ANQGSEA. CDR3 protein: CSVRPRLAGTETQYF.

The gene calls are TRBV5-5 and TRBJ2-1; the D gene TCRdb calls, TRBD2, cannot be checked with no DNA. Germline CDR1 is SGHKS and CDR2 is YYEKEE (reference sequence). The CDR3 has 18 residues. The CDR3: CASSLGNGGLARSNEQFF.

The chain combines TRBV28 with TRBJ2-7; TCRdb lists TRBD2, though no DNA is available to test this call. The CDR3 loop spans 14 amino acids. CDR1 MDHEN and CDR2 SYDVKM come from the germline V gene. The CDR3 reads CASSLDSVSYEQYF.

This chain joins TRBV24-1 and TRBJ2-3; TCRdb gives TRBD2 as the D gene, but with no DNA this cannot be confirmed. The length of the CDR3 is 16 residues. The germline gives CDR1 KGHDR, CDR2 SFDVKD. This chain's CDR3 is CATSAQAGSGSDTQYF.

The CDR3 region is CSVGGQGYEQYF. This chain uses TRBV29-1 with TRBJ2-7; the TCRdb D gene call, TRBD1, has no DNA to confirm it. Germline V lookup: CDR1 SQVTM, CDR2 ANQGSEA. CDR3 size: 12 residues.

The chain combines TRBV20-1 with TRBJ2-1; TCRdb designates TRBD2, a call that cannot be tested without DNA. The CDR3 sequence is 19 residues long. Germline V gene data show CDR1 as DFQATT and CDR2 as SNEGSKA (reference sequence). The CDR3: CSASPGLAGGPFPKNEQFF.

The rearrangement joins TRBV9 to TRBJ2-1. The germline CDR1 and CDR2 sequences are SGDLS and YYNGEE. The CDR3 extends over 15 amino acids. The CDR3 reads CASSGLLSQFDEQFF.

The chain uses TRBV20-1 and TRBJ2-1; TCRdb lists TRBD1, though no DNA is available to test this call. Germline loops: CDR1 DFQATT, CDR2 SNEGSKA (reference sequence). The CDR3 loop spans 13 amino acids. CDR3 region: CSAIPGPNNEQFF.

V usage is TRBV5-1 and J usage is TRBJ2-1; lacking DNA, the TRBD2 call made by TCRdb goes unchecked. The germline CDR1 and CDR2 sequences are SGHRS and YFSETQ. The CDR3 contains 17 residues. CDR3 sequence: CASSLLAGGPTHSEQFF. The whole variable domain, remainder taken from reference TRBV5-1 and TRBJ2-1, is KAGVTQTPRYLIKTRGQQVTLSCSPISGHRSVSWYQQTPGQGLQFLFEYFSETQRNKGNFPGRFSGRQFSNSRSEMNVSTLELGDSALYLCASSLLAGGPTHSEQFFGPGTRLTVL.

The chain combines TRBV20-1 with TRBJ1-2. CDR1 and CDR2 (germline): DFQATT, SNEGSKA (reference sequence). This CDR3 has 13 amino acids. CDR3 region: CSAPNRTPYGYTF.

The chain is built from TRBV7-9 and TRBJ2-5; lacking DNA, the TRBD1 call made by TCRdb goes unchecked. The germline CDR1 and CDR2 sequences are SEHNR and FQNEAQ (reference sequence). The CDR3 spans 16 residues. CDR3 sequence: CASSLVSRTGEETQYF. Complete variable domain (other parts from reference TRBV7-9 and TRBJ2-5): DTGVSQNPRHKITKRGQNVTFRCDPISEHNRLYWYRQTLGQGPEFLTYFQNEAQLEKSRLLSDRFSAERPKGSFSTLEIQRTEQGDSAMYLCASSLVSRTGEETQYFGPGTRLLVL.

The rearrangement links TRBV19 to TRBJ2-2; the TCRdb call, TRBD1, lacks DNA for checking. The germline V gene encodes CDR1 LNHDA and CDR2 SQIVND (reference sequence). The CDR3 covers 14 residues. CDR3 region: CASSRGPPGGELFF.

The chain joins TRBV3-1 to TRBJ2-1; TCRdb's D call, TRBD1, is unchecked because there is no DNA. This CDR3 has 11 amino acids. Germline V gene lookup returns CDR1 LGHDT and CDR2 YNNKEL (reference sequence). The CDR3 reads CASSQPGQAVF.

This rearrangement joins TRBV29-1 to TRBJ1-4; with no DNA, the TCRdb D assignment of TRBD1 cannot be verified. Germline V CDR1 and CDR2: SQVTM, ANQGSEA. This CDR3 region has 14 residues. The CDR3 sequence is CSVQPGTTNEKLFF. Full variable domain (missing parts from reference TRBV29-1 and TRBJ1-4): SAVISQKPSRDICQRGTSLTIQCQVDSQVTMMFWYRQQPGQSLTLIATANQGSEATYESGFVIDKFPISRPNLTFSTLTVSNMSPEDSSIYLCSVQPGTTNEKLFFGSGTQLSVL.

The V call is TRBV18, the J call TRBJ2-1; absent DNA, TCRdb's TRBD2 call cannot be checked. CDR3 length: 13 residues. Germline V gene data show CDR1 as KGHSH and CDR2 as LQKENI. The CDR3 sequence: CASSPGLASWQFF.

The rearrangement links TRBV9 to TRBJ2-6. From germline, CDR1 is SGDLS and CDR2 YYNGEE. The CDR3 consists of 16 residues. This chain's CDR3 is CASSVGLRSGANVLTF. Based on the CDR3 plus reference TRBV9 and TRBJ2-6, the full variable domain is DSGVTQTPKHLITATGQRVTLRCSPRSGDLSVYWYQQSLDQGLQFLIQYYNGEERAKGNILERFSAQQFPDLHSELNLSSLELGDSALYFCASSVGLRSGANVLTFGAGSRLTVL.

The chain joins TRBV5-6 to TRBJ1-2; TCRdb lists TRBD1, though no DNA is available to test this call. The CDR3 is made up of 12 amino acids. Per the germline V gene, CDR1 is SGHDT and CDR2 is YYEEEE. CDR3 amino acids: CASSPSGRGYTF.

The CDR3 protein is CASRAAGTGYYNEQFF. This sequence joins TRBV6-2 or TRBV6-3 and TRBJ2-1; TCRdb's D call, TRBD1, is unchecked because there is no DNA. CDR3 size: 16 residues. Germline V CDR1 and CDR2: MNHEY, SVGEGT.

The J gene is TRBJ2-5, the V gene TRBV5-6; TCRdb's D gene call, TRBD2, goes unchecked for lack of DNA. This CDR3 spans 22 amino acids. Germline CDR1 reads SGHDT; CDR2 reads YYEEEE. CDR3 protein: CASSFYPGSPGTSFIIGETQYF.

The rearrangement joins TRBV28 to TRBJ2-1; TCRdb lists TRBD1, though no DNA is available to test this call. The CDR3 loop spans 14 amino acids. CDR1 is MDHEN and CDR2 is SYDVKM in the germline V gene. The CDR3 sequence is CASSFLTAYNEQFF.

The chain is built from TRBV29-1 and TRBJ1-1; no DNA is available, so the TRBD1 call from TCRdb remains unchecked. This CDR3 spans 13 amino acids. Germline CDR1 SQVTM, CDR2 ANQGSEA. The CDR3 is CSSWGQGAYEAFF.

The chain couples TRBV27 to TRBJ2-1. This CDR3 contains 13 residues. Germline CDR1 and CDR2: MNHEY and SMNVEV (reference sequence). The CDR3 loop is CASSSPTYNEQFF.

The genes are TRBV5-5 and TRBJ2-1; TCRdb proposes TRBD2, but this gene call is untestable without DNA. The CDR3 consists of 15 residues. Germline V gives CDR1 SGHKS, CDR2 YYEKEE (reference sequence). CDR3: CASSLTSGRRYEQFF.

The chain carries TRBV7-8 and TRBJ2-1; TCRdb calls TRBD1, which cannot be checked without DNA. The germline gives CDR1 SGHVS, CDR2 FQNEAQ. CDR3 length equals 18 residues. This CDR3 reads CASSSRSEWGSSYNEQFF.

The rearrangement joins TRBV7-2 to TRBJ2-1; TCRdb's D call, TRBD2, is unchecked because there is no DNA. CDR3 length: 16 amino acids. CDR1 is SGHTA and CDR2 is FQGNSA in the germline V gene. Here the CDR3 reads CASNDPASGRFNEQFF. The whole variable domain, remainder taken from reference TRBV7-2 and TRBJ2-1, is GAGVSQSPSNKVTEKGKDVELRCDPISGHTALYWYRQSLGQGLEFLIYFQGNSAPDKSGLPSDRFSAERTGGSVSTLTIQRTQQEDSAVYLCASNDPASGRFNEQFFGPGTRLTVL.

V gene TRBV11-2 combines with J gene TRBJ1-3. CDR1 is SGHAT, CDR2 FQNNGV, per germline. This CDR3 contains 14 residues. The CDR3 loop is CASSATDTRNTIYF.

This chain links TRBV18 with TRBJ1-1; without DNA, the TCRdb call of TRBD1 cannot be checked. The CDR3 is 14 residues long. From germline, CDR1 is KGHSH and CDR2 LQKENI. The chain's CDR3 is CASRPGGTDTEAFF. Variable domain in full (rest from reference TRBV18 and TRBJ1-1): NAGVMQNPRHLVRRRGQEARLRCSPMKGHSHVYWYRQLPEEGLKFMVYLQKENIIDESGMPKERFSAEFPKEGPSILRIQQVVRGDSAAYFCASRPGGTDTEAFFGQGTRLTVV.

The chain combines TRBV27 with TRBJ2-1. Germline CDR1 and CDR2: MNHEY and SMNVEV (reference sequence). The CDR3 sequence is 14 residues long. This CDR3 is CASSLLVSVDEQFF.

The chain has TRBV30 and TRBJ2-1. The CDR3 loop spans 12 amino acids. Germline V gene sequence: CDR1 GTSNPN, CDR2 SVGIG (reference sequence). The CDR3 here is CAWSRRYNEQFF. The full variable domain, rest sourced from reference TRBV30 and TRBJ2-1, is SQTIHQWPATLVQPVGSPLSLECTVEGTSNPNLYWYRQAAGRGLQLLFYSVGIGQISSEVPQNLSASRPQDRQFILSSKKLLLSDSGFYLCAWSRRYNEQFFGPGTRLTVL.

The chain links TRBV5-1 to TRBJ2-2; there is no DNA to check the TCRdb D call of TRBD1. The CDR3 is 19 residues long. Germline CDR1 SGHRS, CDR2 YFSETQ. This CDR3 is CASSPWTGPLLTNTGELFF.